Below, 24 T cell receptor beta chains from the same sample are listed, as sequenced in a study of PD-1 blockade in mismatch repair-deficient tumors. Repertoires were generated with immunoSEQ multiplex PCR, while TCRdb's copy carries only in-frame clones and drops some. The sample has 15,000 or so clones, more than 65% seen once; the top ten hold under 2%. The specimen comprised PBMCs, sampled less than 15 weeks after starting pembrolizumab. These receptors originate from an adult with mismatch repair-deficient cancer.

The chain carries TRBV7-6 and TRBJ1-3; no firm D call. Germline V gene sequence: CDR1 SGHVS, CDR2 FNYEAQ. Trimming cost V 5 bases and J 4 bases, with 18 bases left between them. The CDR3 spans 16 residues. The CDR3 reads CASSPTGGRTGNTIYF. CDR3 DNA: TGTGCCAGCAGCCCGACGGGAGGGCGCACGGGAAACACCATATATTTT.

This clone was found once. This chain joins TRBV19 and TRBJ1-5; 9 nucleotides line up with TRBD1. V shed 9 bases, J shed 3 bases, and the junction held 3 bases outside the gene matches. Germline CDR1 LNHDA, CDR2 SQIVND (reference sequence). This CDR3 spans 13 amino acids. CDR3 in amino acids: CASRDRANQPQHF. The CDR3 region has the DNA TGTGCCAGCCGGGACAGGGCCAATCAGCCCCAGCATTTT.

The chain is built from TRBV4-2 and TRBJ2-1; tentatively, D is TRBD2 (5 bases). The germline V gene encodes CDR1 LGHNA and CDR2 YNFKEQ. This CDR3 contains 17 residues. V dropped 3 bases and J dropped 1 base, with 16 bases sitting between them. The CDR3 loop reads CASSHHHKAESYNEQFF. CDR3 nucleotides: TGTGCCAGCAGCCACCACCATAAAGCGGAGTCCTACAATGAGCAGTTCTTC.

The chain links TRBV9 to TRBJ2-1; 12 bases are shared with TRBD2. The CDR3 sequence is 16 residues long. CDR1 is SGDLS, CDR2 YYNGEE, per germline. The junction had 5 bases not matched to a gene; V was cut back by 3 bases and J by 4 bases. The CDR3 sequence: CASSGLAGDGYNEQFF. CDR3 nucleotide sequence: TGTGCCAGCAGCGGACTAGCGGGAGATGGTTACAATGAGCAGTTCTTC.

The CDR3 protein is CSVRDRVYNEQFF. In nucleotides, the CDR3 is TGCAGCGTGAGGGACAGGGTGTACAATGAGCAGTTCTTC. J is TRBJ2-1 and V is TRBV29-1; 9 bases are shared with TRBD1. J lost 4 bases, V lost 6 bases, and 4 bases had no gene match. The CDR3 runs to 13 residues. The germline gives CDR1 SQVTM, CDR2 ANQGSEA.

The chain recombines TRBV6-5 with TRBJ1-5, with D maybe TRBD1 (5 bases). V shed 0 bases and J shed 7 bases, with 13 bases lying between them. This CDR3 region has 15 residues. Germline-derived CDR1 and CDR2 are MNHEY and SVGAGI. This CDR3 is CASSYSTRARQPQHF. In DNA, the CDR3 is TGTGCCAGCAGTTACTCGACCAGGGCTCGACAGCCCCAGCATTTT.

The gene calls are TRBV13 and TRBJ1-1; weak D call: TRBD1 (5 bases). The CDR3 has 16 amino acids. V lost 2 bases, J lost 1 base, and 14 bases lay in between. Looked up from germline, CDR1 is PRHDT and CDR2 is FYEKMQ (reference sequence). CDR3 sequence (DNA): TGTGCCAGCAGCTTAACCAAGGGACTTAGGAACACTGAAGCTTTCTTT. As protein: CASSLTKGLRNTEAFF.

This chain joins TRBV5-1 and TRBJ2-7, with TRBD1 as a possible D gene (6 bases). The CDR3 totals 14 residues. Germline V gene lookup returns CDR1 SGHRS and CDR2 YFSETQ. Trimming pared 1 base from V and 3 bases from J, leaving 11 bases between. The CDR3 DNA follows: TGCGCCAGCAGCTTGATCCCGGACAGCTACGAGCAGTACTTC. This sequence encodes CASSLIPDSYEQYF.

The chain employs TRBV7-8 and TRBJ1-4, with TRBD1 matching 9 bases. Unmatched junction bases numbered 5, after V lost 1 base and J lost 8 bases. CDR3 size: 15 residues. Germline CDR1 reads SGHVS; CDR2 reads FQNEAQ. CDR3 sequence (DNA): TGTGCCAGCAGCTTAGTGAGGACAGGGGTGGAAAAACTGTTTTTT. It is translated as CASSLVRTGVEKLFF.

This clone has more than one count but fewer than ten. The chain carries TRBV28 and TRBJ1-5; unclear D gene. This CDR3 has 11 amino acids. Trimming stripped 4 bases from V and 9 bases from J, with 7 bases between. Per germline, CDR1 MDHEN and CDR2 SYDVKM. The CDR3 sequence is CASSSTRPQHF. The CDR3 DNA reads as TGTGCCAGCAGTTCCACGCGGCCCCAGCATTTT.

The DNA for the CDR3 is TGTGCCAGCAGTTCCACGACCGGGATGCTGCTGTATAGCAATCAGCCCCAGCATTTT. It yields the protein CASSSTTGMLLYSNQPQHF. The rearrangement joins TRBV28 to TRBJ1-5; no firm D call. CDR3 length: 19 residues. CDR1 is MDHEN, CDR2 SYDVKM, per germline. Trimming took off 4 bases at V and 0 bases at J, with 22 bases between the two ends.

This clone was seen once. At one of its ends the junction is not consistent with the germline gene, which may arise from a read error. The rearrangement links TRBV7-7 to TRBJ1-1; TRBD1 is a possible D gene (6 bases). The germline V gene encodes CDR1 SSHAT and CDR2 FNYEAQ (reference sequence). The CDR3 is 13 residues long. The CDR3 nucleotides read TGTGCTAGCAGCGTGGACAGGAACACTGAAGCTTTCTTT. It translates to CASSVDRNTEAFF.

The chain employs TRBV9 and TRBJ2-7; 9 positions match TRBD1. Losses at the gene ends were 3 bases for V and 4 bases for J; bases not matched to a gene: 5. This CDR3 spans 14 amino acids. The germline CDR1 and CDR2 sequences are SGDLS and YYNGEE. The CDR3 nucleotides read TGTGCCAGCAGCGCCGGGACAGGGCTGTACGAGCAGTACTTC. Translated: CASSAGTGLYEQYF.

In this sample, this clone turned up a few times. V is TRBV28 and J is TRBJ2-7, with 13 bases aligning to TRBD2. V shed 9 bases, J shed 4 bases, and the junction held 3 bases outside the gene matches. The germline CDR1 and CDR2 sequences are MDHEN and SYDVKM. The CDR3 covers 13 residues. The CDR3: CASGTSGKYEQYF. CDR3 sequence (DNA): TGTGCCAGTGGGACTAGCGGGAAATACGAGCAGTACTTC.

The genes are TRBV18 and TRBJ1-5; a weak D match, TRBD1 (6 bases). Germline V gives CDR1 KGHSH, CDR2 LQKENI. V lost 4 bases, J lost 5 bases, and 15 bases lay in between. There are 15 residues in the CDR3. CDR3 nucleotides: TGTGCCAGCTCACACAGGGACGAAAGCGATCAGCCCCAGCATTTT. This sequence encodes CASSHRDESDQPQHF.

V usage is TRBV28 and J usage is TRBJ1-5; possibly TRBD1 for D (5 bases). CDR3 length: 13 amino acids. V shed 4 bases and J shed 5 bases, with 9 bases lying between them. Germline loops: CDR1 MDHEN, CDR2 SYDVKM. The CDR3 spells CASSSGPYQPQHF. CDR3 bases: TGTGCCAGCAGTTCAGGGCCCTATCAGCCCCAGCATTTT.

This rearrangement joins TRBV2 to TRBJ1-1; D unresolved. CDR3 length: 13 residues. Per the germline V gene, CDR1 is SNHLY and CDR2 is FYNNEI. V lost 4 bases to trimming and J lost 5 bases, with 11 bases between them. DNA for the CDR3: TGTGCCAGCAGTGTGGACTCTTGGACTGAAGCTTTCTTT. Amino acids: CASSVDSWTEAFF.

For the CDR3, the DNA is TGTGCCTGGAGATCCGGAGCTGGGGAGACCCAGTACTTC. As protein: CAWRSGAGETQYF. J is TRBJ2-5 and V is TRBV30; D gene uncertain. In germline, CDR1 is GTSNPN, CDR2 SVGIG (reference sequence). With 3 bases removed from V and 5 bases from J, the gap between germline ends came to 13 bases. CDR3 length: 13 residues.

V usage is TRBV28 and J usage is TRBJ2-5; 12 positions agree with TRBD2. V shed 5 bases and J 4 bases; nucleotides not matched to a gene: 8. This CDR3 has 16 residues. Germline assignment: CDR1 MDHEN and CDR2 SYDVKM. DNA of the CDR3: TGTGCCAGCAGTCCACTAGCGGGAGGTCTCCGAGAGACCCAGTACTTC. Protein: CASSPLAGGLRETQYF.

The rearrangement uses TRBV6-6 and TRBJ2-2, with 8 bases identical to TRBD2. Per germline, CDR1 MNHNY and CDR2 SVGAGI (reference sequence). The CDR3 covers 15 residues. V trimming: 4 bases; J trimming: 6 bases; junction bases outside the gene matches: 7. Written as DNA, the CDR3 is TGTGCCAGCAGTTCCCTCGGGGGGGCGGCCGGGGAGCTGTTTTTT. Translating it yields CASSSLGGAAGELFF.

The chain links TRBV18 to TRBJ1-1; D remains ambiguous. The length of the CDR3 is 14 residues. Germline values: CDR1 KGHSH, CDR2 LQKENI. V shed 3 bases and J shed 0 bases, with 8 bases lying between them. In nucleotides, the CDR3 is TGTGCCAGCTCACCGGAGCCATTGAACACTGAAGCTTTCTTT. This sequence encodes CASSPEPLNTEAFF.

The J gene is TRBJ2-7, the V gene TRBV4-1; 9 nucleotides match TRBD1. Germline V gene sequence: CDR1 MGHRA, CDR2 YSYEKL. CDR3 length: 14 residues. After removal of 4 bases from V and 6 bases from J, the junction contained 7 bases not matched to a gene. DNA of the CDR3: TGCGCCAGCAGCCCGCGGGACAGGGTCACCGAGCAGTACTTC. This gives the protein CASSPRDRVTEQYF.

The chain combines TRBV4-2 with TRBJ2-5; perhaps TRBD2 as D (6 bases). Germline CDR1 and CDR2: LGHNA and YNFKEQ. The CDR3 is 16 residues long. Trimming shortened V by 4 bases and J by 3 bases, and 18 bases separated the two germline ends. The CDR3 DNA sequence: TGTGCCAGCAGCCCAGCCGGGGGTCCGGGAGAAGAGACCCAGTACTTC. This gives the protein CASSPAGGPGEETQYF.

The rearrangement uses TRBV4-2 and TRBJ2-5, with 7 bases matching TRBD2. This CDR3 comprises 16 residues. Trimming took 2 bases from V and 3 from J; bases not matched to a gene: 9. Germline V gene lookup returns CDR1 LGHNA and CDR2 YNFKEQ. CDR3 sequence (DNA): TGTGCCAGCAGCCAAACTTTGGGAGGGCCTAAAGAGACCCAGTACTTC. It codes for CASSQTLGGPKETQYF.